The clone carrying this T cell receptor (beta chain) was counted between two and nine times. Its target is not known. This CDR3 is 19 amino acids long. Germline CDR1 and CDR2: SGDLS and YYNGEE. V was pared by 2 bases and J by 1 base, with 12 bases of the junction left unmatched. The data originate from a study of beta chain features in type 1 diabetes. Points from the study as a whole: Sequencing the cDNA could make cells with high TCR expression show up more than they should. Type 1 diabetes patients showed a moderate but significant shortening of TCRB CDR3s in all four CD4+ subsets.

Researchers reported sorting CD4+ naive, central memory, regulatory and stem cell-like memory cells via CD45RO/CCR7/CD25/CD127/CD95/CD27. As every portion of the isolated RNA was reverse transcribed, the sequencing read expressed TCRB transcripts. Sequencing was performed with immunoSEQ multiplex PCR; in TCRdb, only in-frame clones are kept and a portion is missing. This table holds hundreds of thousands of clones, more than 12% found once. The chain recombines TRBV9 with TRBJ2-5; 12 nucleotides agree with TRBD2. The sequencing input was naive CD4+ T cells from blood. The TCR originated in a man younger than 35 with type 1 diabetes. CDR3 loop: CASSVSPGLAGRTQETQYF. For the CDR3, the DNA is TGTGCCAGCAGCGTTAGTCCCGGACTAGCGGGGAGGACCCAAGAGACCCAGTACTTC.